This T cell receptor (beta chain) was sequenced in a study of shared clonotypes between healthy human individuals. The overall study: Researchers drew samples from a couple of women and a few men aged 18 to 49.

Points on this clone: A junction boundary mismatches the germline segment, possibly from a read error.

Generated by immunoSEQ multiplex PCR, the TCRdb table keeps only in-frame clones and is missing some. This sample has 2 million to 2.5 million clones, with 90% to 96% found just once. The germline V gene encodes CDR1 SSHAT and CDR2 FNYEAQ (reference sequence). The length of the CDR3 is 15 residues. Sequencing was done on a sample of naive CD4+ T cells sorted from blood. The sample's subset: CD45RA+ positively selected. The V and J genes are TRBV7-7 and TRBJ2-2; D not resolved. The sequence was collected from a man between 18 and 29 years old in good health. This CDR3 is CASSSSGYNTGELFF. DNA for the CDR3: TGTGCTAGCAGCTCTTCCGGTTATAACACCGGGGAGCTGTTTTTT.